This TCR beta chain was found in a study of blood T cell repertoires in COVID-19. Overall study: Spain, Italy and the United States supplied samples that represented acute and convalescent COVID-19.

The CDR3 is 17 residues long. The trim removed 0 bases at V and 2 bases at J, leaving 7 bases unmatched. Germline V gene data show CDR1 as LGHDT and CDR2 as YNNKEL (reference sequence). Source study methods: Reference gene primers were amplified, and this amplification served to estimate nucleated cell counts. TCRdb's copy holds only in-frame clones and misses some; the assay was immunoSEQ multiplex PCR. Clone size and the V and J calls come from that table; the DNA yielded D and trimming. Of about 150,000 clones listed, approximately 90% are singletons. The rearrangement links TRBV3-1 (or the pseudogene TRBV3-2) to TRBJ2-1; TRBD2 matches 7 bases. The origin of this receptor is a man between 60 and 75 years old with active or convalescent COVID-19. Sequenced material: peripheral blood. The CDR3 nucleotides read TGTGCCAGCAGCCAAGACAGCGGGGCCTATCCCTACAATGAGCAGTTCTTC. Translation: CASSQDSGAYPYNEQFF.